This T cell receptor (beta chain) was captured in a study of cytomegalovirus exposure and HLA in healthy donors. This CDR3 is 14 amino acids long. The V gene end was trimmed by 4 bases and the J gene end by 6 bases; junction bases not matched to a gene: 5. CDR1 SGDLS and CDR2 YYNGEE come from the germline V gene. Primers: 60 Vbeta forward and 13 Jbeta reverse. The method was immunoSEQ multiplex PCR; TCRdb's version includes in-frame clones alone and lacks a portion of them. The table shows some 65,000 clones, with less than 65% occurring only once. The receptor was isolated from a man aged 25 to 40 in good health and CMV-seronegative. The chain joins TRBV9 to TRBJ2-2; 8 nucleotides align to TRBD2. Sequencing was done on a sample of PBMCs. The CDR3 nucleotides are TGTGCCAGCAGCCTCGGGGGGGCCCCCGGGGAGCTGTTTTTT. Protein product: CASSLGGAPGELFF.